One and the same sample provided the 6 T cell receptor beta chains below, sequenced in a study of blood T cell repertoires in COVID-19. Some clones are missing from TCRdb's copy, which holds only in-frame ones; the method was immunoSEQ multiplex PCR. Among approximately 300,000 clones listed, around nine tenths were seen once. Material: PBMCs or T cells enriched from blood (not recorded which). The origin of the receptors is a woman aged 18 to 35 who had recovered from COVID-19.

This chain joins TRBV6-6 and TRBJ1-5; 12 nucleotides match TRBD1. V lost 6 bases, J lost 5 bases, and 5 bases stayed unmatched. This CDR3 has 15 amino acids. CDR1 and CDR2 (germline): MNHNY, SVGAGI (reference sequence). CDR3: CASRRDRGQDQPQHF. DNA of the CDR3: TGTGCCAGCAGAAGGGACAGGGGGCAGGATCAGCCCCAGCATTTT.

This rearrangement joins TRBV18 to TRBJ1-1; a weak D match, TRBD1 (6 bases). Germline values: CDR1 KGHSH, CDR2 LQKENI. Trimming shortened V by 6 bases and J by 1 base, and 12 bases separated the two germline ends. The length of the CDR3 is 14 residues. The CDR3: CASSSNRANTEAFF. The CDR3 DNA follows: TGTGCCAGCTCGTCCAACAGGGCGAACACTGAAGCTTTCTTT. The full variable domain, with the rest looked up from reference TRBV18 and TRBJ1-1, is NAGVMQNPRHLVRRRGQEARLRCSPMKGHSHVYWYRQLPEEGLKFMVYLQKENIIDESGMPKERFSAEFPKEGPSILRIQQVVRGDSAAYFCASSSNRANTEAFFGQGTRLTVV.

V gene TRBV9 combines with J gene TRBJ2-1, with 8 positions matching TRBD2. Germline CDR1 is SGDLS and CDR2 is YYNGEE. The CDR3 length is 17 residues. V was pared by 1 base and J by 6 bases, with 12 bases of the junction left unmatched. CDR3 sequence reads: CASSVPRGGGTSNEQFF. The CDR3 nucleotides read TGTGCCAGCAGCGTACCACGAGGCGGTGGGACTAGCAATGAGCAGTTCTTC.

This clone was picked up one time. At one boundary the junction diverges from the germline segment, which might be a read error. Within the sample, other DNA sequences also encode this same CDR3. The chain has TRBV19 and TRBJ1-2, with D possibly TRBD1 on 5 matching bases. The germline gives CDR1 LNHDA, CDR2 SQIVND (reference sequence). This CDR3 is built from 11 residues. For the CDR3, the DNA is TGTGCCAGTGGGACTAATTATGGCTACACCTTC. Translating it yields CASGTNYGYTF.

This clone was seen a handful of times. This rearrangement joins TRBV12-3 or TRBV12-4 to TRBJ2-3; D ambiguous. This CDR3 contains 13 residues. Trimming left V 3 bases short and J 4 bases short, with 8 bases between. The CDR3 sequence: CASSFSSADTQYF. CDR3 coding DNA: TGTGCCAGCAGTTTTAGCTCCGCAGATACGCAGTATTTT.

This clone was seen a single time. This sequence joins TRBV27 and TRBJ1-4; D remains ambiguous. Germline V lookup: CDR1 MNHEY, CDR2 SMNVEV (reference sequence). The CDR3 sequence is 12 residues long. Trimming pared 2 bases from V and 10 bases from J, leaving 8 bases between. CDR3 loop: CASSLDNRKLFF. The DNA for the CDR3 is TGTGCCAGCAGTTTAGATAATAGAAAACTGTTTTTT.